This TCR beta chain was captured by sequencing in a study of blood T cell repertoires in COVID-19. Sequencing used immunoSEQ multiplex PCR; TCRdb keeps in-frame clones, though not all of them. Found here are approximately 670,000 clones, more than 80% of them singletons; the top ten hold roughly 0.26%. Germline V lookup: CDR1 LGHNA, CDR2 YSLEER. The ends lost 0 bases at V and 2 bases at J; junction bases unmatched: 8. CDR3 length: 18 amino acids. Sequencing was performed on peripheral blood. This sequence originates from a woman younger than 35 with acute or convalescent COVID-19. The genes are TRBV4-3 and TRBJ2-4, with 9 bases matching TRBD1. The CDR3 coding sequence is TGCGCCAGCAGCCAAGATGGACAGGGGATCCTAACCAAAAACATTCAGTACTTC. Translating it yields CASSQDGQGILTKNIQYF.